This entry is about one T cell receptor beta chain. In this sample, this clonotype turned up a few times. Its recognized antigen is unknown. The input lacks base qualities; no much larger clone sits a single base away. The sample's time point label is to be understood as: before S. Paratyphi A challenge (baseline). Using flow cytometry, MAIT cells, defined as Valpha7.2+ CD161+ T cells, were identified and sorted. Circulating MAIT cell TCRbeta repertoires were profiled longitudinally in roughly six volunteers who developed enteric fever after controlled oral challenge with live Salmonella Paratyphi A. Every diagnosed volunteer provided MAIT cell samples at pre-infection, mid-infection and post-infection timepoints. Enteric fever was diagnosed as Paratyphi A bacteremia and/or persistent fever above 38 °C lasting more than 12 hours. Challenged volunteers were diagnosed with infection between day 4 and day 7 after challenge. For RNA extraction, about 4,500 to 10,000 MAIT cells from each sample were sorted straight into RNAqueous-Micro lysis buffer. Lymphoprep gradient centrifugation was used to isolate peripheral blood mononuclear cells from blood samples and leukocyte cones. Sorting was done on either a BD FACSAria Fusion or a BD FACSAria III sorter.

From the cysteine up to the phenylalanine, the CDR3 has a length of 15 residues. Only CDR3 DNA remains: 45 bases, in frame from the first base. Sequences MRHNA (CDR1) and SNTAGT (CDR2) are obtained from the germline V gene. Relative to germline, V is missing 5 bases and J is missing 1 base, with 4 bases of the junction outside any gene match. These data belong to a study of MAIT cells during Salmonella Paratyphi A infection (dated 2017 in TCRdb). About the full investigation: A single dose of 1-5x10^3 CFU of S. Paratyphi A strain NVGH308 was swallowed by adult volunteers aged 18 to 60. Diagnosed volunteers received ciprofloxacin 500 mg twice daily for 14 days starting at diagnosis.

What the research found in general, with its limitations: Space occupied by over-represented MAIT clonotypes fell significantly from baseline to mid-infection (roughly 0.18 to 0.092), with no significant post-infection difference. Compared with healthy controls, diagnosed volunteers had more expansion or contraction among the top five MAIT clonotypes (roughly 0.56 versus 0.12), suggesting that infection reshaped the repertoire. MAIT cell TRBV usage was oligoclonal with a preference for TRBV20 and TRBV6, and infection did not appear to change this usage. Although the availability of volunteer samples limited sample sizes, the sizes were judged adequate for detecting differences between groups.

Library preparation used 5' RACE. TCRbeta was amplified in two rounds of PCR using Phusion High-Fidelity polymerase, and the primers added sample-specific barcodes. TCRbeta libraries were made through template-switch cDNA synthesis using SMARTScribe reverse transcriptase and a TRBC-specific primer. The barcoded samples were pooled and then prepared using the NEBNext Ultra DNA Library Prep Kit for Illumina. Sequencing of libraries was performed on an Illumina MiSeq with the MiSeq reagent kit v2, 300 cycles. Concerning the study's data processing: Jemultiplexer was used to demultiplex reads by barcode, and MiTCR with default parameters handled the alignment. VDJtools removed non-functional sequences, and clonotypes were defined by amino acid sequence, with clonotype frequencies based on assigned sequence reads. The clonal space homeostasis analysis grouped clonotypes by frequency into over-represented (0.05-1), large, medium and small bins. Starting from the raw public reads, TCRdb applied fastp trimming at Q25, assembled clones with MiXCR and retained in-frame beta chains. Every entry covers one CDR3 protein and lists the most common genes and DNA from its rows. The V and J calls here are based on TCRdb, not the publication. This sample is represented by 950 to 1,100 distinct CDR3 sequences; under 25% of them were singletons. The ten biggest clones cover 40% to 55% of the sample.

The chain is assembled from TRBV6-4 and TRBJ2-5; 10 middle bases align to TRBD2. Source: MAIT cells from blood, taken at the first sampling point of the challenge study. This TCR derives from a person aged 18 to 75 who was deliberately infected with Salmonella Paratyphi A in a paratyphoid fever challenge study. The CDR3 in this case is CASSLLAGTQETQYF. The DNA is TGTGCCAGCAGTCTACTAGCGGGGACCCAAGAGACCCAGTACTTC.